The next 14 T cell receptor beta chains were all read from a single sample in a study of T cells in Graves' hyperthyroidism and ophthalmopathy. Researchers amplified the TCR beta CDR3 regions from RNA transcripts. First-round RT-PCR targeting the TCR CDR3 was performed with the HTBI primer set. TCRdb processed the multiplex PCR reads anew with MiXCR; each CDR3 protein has one entry. The table records 250,000 to 300,000 distinct CDR3 sequences, roughly 13% of them present only once. Sequenced input: blood. The source of these receptors is a woman between 40 and 50 years old with Graves' hyperthyroidism.

This clonotype occurred many times. The V and J genes are TRBV4-2 and TRBJ1-2; TRBD1 might be the D (5 bases). This CDR3 is 15 amino acids long. V was cut by 0 bases and J by 8 bases, with 16 bases left in between. Looked up from germline, CDR1 is LGHNA and CDR2 is YNFKEQ. This CDR3 is CASSQDSQGAVGYTF. The CDR3 DNA reads TGTGCCAGCAGCCAAGATTCTCAGGGCGCGGTAGGCTACACCTTC.

The sample holds many counts of this clonotype. V usage is TRBV30 and J usage is TRBJ1-5, with D unclear. This CDR3 is built from 13 residues. Germline CDR1 is GTSNPN and CDR2 is SVGIG (reference sequence). Trimming left V 0 bases short and J 0 bases short, with 3 bases between. This chain's CDR3 is CAWSVSSNQPQHF. The CDR3 region has the DNA TGTGCCTGGAGTGTATCTAGCAATCAGCCCCAGCATTTT.

This clonotype was counted between two and nine times. V and J are TRBV20-1 and TRBJ2-1; D is undetermined. CDR3 length equals 15 residues. CDR1 and CDR2 from the germline V gene are DFQATT and SNEGSKA (reference sequence). Trimming cost V 0 bases and J 0 bases, with 9 bases left between them. The chain's CDR3 is CSARDSLSSYNEQFF. The CDR3 DNA follows: TGCAGTGCTAGAGATTCTCTCAGCTCCTACAATGAGCAGTTCTTC.

The table lists this clonotype with many counts. This chain connects TRBV2 to TRBJ2-3; D remains ambiguous. CDR1 and CDR2 from the germline V gene are SNHLY and FYNNEI. The CDR3 sequence is 13 residues long. CDR3 sequence (DNA): TGTACATCGACATACTCGAGCACAGATACGCAGTATTTT. Translated, it gives CTSTYSSTDTQYF.

This clonotype has ten or more counts. The genes are TRBV9 and TRBJ2-5, with 14 nucleotides matching TRBD2. The V and J ends lost 4 bases and 5 bases, in that order; junction bases with no gene match: 7. This CDR3 comprises 16 residues. CDR1 and CDR2 (germline): SGDLS, YYNGEE. The CDR3 reads CASSPRTSGRLETQYF. DNA for the CDR3: TGTGCCAGCAGCCCGCGGACTAGCGGGAGGTTGGAGACCCAGTACTTC.

This clonotype was detected ten times or more. The J gene is TRBJ1-2, the V gene TRBV6-1, with D possibly matching TRBD1 (5 bases). The ends were cut back, 5 bases at V and 3 bases at J, with 13 bases in the middle. CDR3 length equals 14 residues. Germline V gives CDR1 MNHNS, CDR2 SASEGT. DNA of the CDR3: TGTGCCAGCAGTCTCCGGACACCCTACTATGGCTACACCTTC. Its protein is CASSLRTPYYGYTF.

This clonotype was counted at least ten times. V and J are TRBV4-1 and TRBJ2-1; a possible D gene is TRBD2 (6 bases). V dropped 7 bases and J dropped 7 bases, with 17 bases sitting between them. The CDR3 runs 14 residues. Germline V gives CDR1 MGHRA, CDR2 YSYEKL. The CDR3 DNA sequence: TGCGCCAGCAAAGTGCGGGACCTCGTGAATGAGCAGTTCTTC. Its protein is CASKVRDLVNEQFF.

There are many counts of this clonotype. The chain couples TRBV30 to TRBJ1-5, with D tentatively TRBD1 (6 bases). Trimming took off 5 bases at V and 5 bases at J, with 13 bases between the two ends. This CDR3 has 13 residues. From germline, CDR1 is GTSNPN and CDR2 SVGIG (reference sequence). CDR3 sequence: CAWGNRVDQPQHF. DNA of the CDR3: TGTGCCTGGGGTAACAGGGTAGATCAGCCCCAGCATTTT.

In its sample, this clonotype was seen many times. Sequence at one end of the junction differs from germline and may be a read error. The chain recombines TRBV7-7 with TRBJ2-3; D is undetermined. The CDR3 runs to 13 residues. Germline V CDR1 and CDR2: SSHAT, FNYEAQ (reference sequence). The CDR3 DNA is TGTGCTAGCAGCAGCTCTTACACAGATACGCAGTATTTT. Protein product: CASSSSYTDTQYF.

This clonotype was picked up many times. The rearrangement uses TRBV12-5 and TRBJ2-1, with D perhaps matching TRBD1 or TRBD2 (5 bases each). This CDR3 comprises 21 residues. Germline V gene data show CDR1 as LGHNT and CDR2 as FRNRAP. Trimming shortened V by 0 bases and J by 0 bases, and 24 bases separated the two germline ends. The CDR3 DNA reads as TGTGCTAGTGGTTTGGTACTCATTAAGGGGCTAGCTCCGAGCTCCTACAATGAGCAGTTCTTC. Encoded protein: CASGLVLIKGLAPSSYNEQFF.

This clonotype was observed many times. The chain uses TRBV11-3 and TRBJ2-3; D is ambiguous. This CDR3 region has 13 residues. Germline-derived CDR1 and CDR2 are SGHNT and YENEEA. V shed 4 bases and J shed 2 bases, with 7 bases lying between them. Here the CDR3 reads CASSSLYTDTQYF. The CDR3 nucleotides read TGTGCCAGCAGCTCCTTGTACACAGATACGCAGTATTTT. The complete variable domain, with remaining parts taken from reference TRBV11-3 and TRBJ2-3, reads EAGVVQSPRYKIIEKKQPVAFWCNPISGHNTLYWYLQNLGQGPELLIRYENEEAVDDSQLPKDRFSAERLKGVDSTLKIQPAELGDSAVYLCASSSLYTDTQYFGPGTRLTVL.

There are many counts of this clonotype. This chain joins TRBV6-1 and TRBJ2-5, with 7 bases matching TRBD2. The CDR3 spans 14 residues. Germline V gene lookup returns CDR1 MNHNS and CDR2 SASEGT. V lost 7 bases to trimming and J lost 2 bases; unmatched junction nucleotides: 7. Written as DNA, the CDR3 is TGTGCCAGCACCCCCGCACTAGCGCAAGAGACCCAGTACTTC. Protein: CASTPALAQETQYF.

This clonotype was detected many times. The chain has TRBV7-2 and TRBJ2-3; D not certain. The V end was cut by 1 base, the J end by 3 bases, with 11 bases between. The CDR3 is made up of 15 amino acids. Germline CDR1 reads SGHTA; CDR2 reads FQGNSA. The chain's CDR3 is CASSLDGRRTDTQYF. In DNA, the CDR3 is TGTGCCAGCAGCTTAGACGGCAGGCGGACAGATACGCAGTATTTT.

This clonotype was seen only a few times. The gene calls are TRBV9 and TRBJ2-7; weak D call: TRBD2 (6 bases). The CDR3 length is 15 residues. The V end lost 3 bases, the J end lost 0 bases, and 13 bases lay between the germline ends. Germline CDR1 reads SGDLS; CDR2 reads YYNGEE. CDR3 sequence reads: CASSGGATPSYEQYF. As DNA, the CDR3 is TGTGCCAGCAGCGGCGGGGCGACTCCCTCCTACGAGCAGTACTTC.